Listed below are T cell receptor beta chains from one sample, sequenced in a study of T cells after yellow fever vaccination. TCRdb independently ran MiXCR on the 5' RACE reads; one entry per CDR3 protein. In the table there are roughly 350,000 distinct CDR3 sequences, roughly 4.3% of which are singletons. The sample was PBMCs, taken 5 days after the yellow fever booster vaccination. These TCRs come from a man younger than 35 who received the YFV17D yellow fever vaccine. CDR3s include the opening cysteine and the closing phenylalanine or tryptophan. D genes are given only for firm matches. Expanded clones get a size class; other rows say once, few or many, or leave the size out.

V gene: TRBV15
J gene: TRBJ1-2
D gene: NA
clone size: many
CDR3 protein: CATSRDGGSYGYTF
CDR3 DNA: TGTGCCACCAGCAGAGATGGGGGGTCGTATGGCTACACCTTC

V gene: TRBV28
J gene: TRBJ2-1
D gene: NA
clone size: NA
CDR3 protein: CASSHEGTRTPYNEQFF
CDR3 DNA: TGTGCCAGCAGCCACGAGGGGACGAGGACTCCCTACAATGAGCAGTTCTTC

V gene: TRBV5-6
J gene: TRBJ2-1
D gene: TRBD1
clone size: NA
CDR3 protein: CASSNTGQHNEQFF
CDR3 DNA: TGTGCCAGCAGCAACACGGGACAGCACAATGAGCAGTTCTTC

V gene: TRBV5-1
J gene: TRBJ2-1
D gene: NA
clone size: many
CDR3 protein: CASSYARDSKNNEQFF
CDR3 DNA: TGCGCCAGCAGCTACGCCCGAGACAGCAAAAACAATGAGCAGTTCTTC

V gene: TRBV30
J gene: TRBJ1-1
D gene: NA
clone size: NA
CDR3 protein: CARSENTEAFF
CDR3 DNA: TGTGCGCGGTCCGAGAACACTGAAGCTTTCTTT

V gene: TRBV6-5
J gene: TRBJ1-1
D gene: NA
clone size: few
CDR3 protein: CASGGWGTEAFF
CDR3 DNA: TGTGCCAGCGGGGGTTGGGGCACTGAAGCTTTCTTT

V gene: TRBV10-3
J gene: TRBJ2-7
D gene: TRBD1
clone size: NA
CDR3 protein: CAISGGGGYEQYF
CDR3 DNA: TGTGCCATCAGTGGAGGGGGCGGCTACGAGCAGTACTTC

V gene: TRBV4-2
J gene: TRBJ1-1
D gene: TRBD1
clone size: NA
CDR3 protein: CASSQQGEIGTEAFF
CDR3 DNA: TGTGCCAGCAGCCAACAGGGGGAGATAGGCACTGAAGCTTTCTTT

V gene: TRBV7-8
J gene: TRBJ2-1
D gene: NA
clone size: few
CDR3 protein: CASSLIRGAIGNEQFF
CDR3 DNA: TGTGCCAGCAGCCTTATTCGAGGGGCAATAGGTAATGAGCAGTTCTTC

V gene: TRBV5-1
J gene: TRBJ2-7
D gene: NA
clone size: NA
CDR3 protein: CASSPPLAASEQYF
CDR3 DNA: TGCGCCAGCAGCCCCCCCCTTGCGGCTTCGGAGCAGTACTTC

V gene: TRBV12-3/TRBV12-4
J gene: TRBJ2-1
D gene: TRBD2
clone size: few
CDR3 protein: CASSFGGAGPTYNEQFF
CDR3 DNA: TGTGCCAGCAGTTTCGGGGGGGCCGGCCCGACCTACAATGAGCAGTTCTTC

V gene: TRBV27
J gene: TRBJ1-2
D gene: NA
clone size: medium-sized
CDR3 protein: CASSLSDGYGYTF
CDR3 DNA: TGTGCCAGCAGTTTATCTGACGGCTATGGCTACACCTTC

V gene: TRBV28
J gene: TRBJ2-7
D gene: NA
clone size: many
CDR3 protein: CASSWGSSYEQYF
CDR3 DNA: TGTGCCAGCAGTTGGGGTAGCTCCTACGAGCAGTACTTC

V gene: TRBV5-1
J gene: TRBJ2-5
D gene: NA
clone size: many
CDR3 protein: CASSLEGRGETQYF
CDR3 DNA: TGCGCCAGCAGCTTGGAAGGAAGGGGCGAGACCCAGTACTTC

V gene: TRBV4-1
J gene: TRBJ1-6
D gene: TRBD1
clone size: few
CDR3 protein: CASSQPGQGANSPLHF
CDR3 DNA: TGCGCCAGCAGCCAACCGGGACAGGGAGCTAATTCACCCCTCCACTTT

V gene: TRBV7-9
J gene: TRBJ1-1
D gene: NA
clone size: NA
CDR3 protein: CASSQSRAANRVLNTEAFF
CDR3 DNA: TGTGCCAGCAGCCAAAGCCGGGCCGCTAACAGGGTTCTGAACACTGAAGCTTTCTTT

V gene: TRBV11-2
J gene: TRBJ1-1
D gene: NA
clone size: NA
CDR3 protein: CASSSPMSWGRNTEAFF
CDR3 DNA: TGTGCCAGCAGCTCGCCAATGAGTTGGGGACGGAACACTGAAGCTTTCTTT

V gene: TRBV6-1
J gene: TRBJ2-3
D gene: NA
clone size: NA
CDR3 protein: CASSERVLVGTDTQYF
CDR3 DNA: TGTGCCAGCAGTGAAAGGGTCTTAGTTGGCACAGATACGCAGTATTTT

V gene: TRBV7-9
J gene: TRBJ1-4
D gene: NA
clone size: many
CDR3 protein: CASAKWEEREKLFF
CDR3 DNA: TGTGCCAGCGCGAAATGGGAGGAGCGTGAAAAACTGTTTTTT